This T cell receptor (beta chain) was profiled in a study of beta chain features in type 1 diabetes. Broader study findings: Healthy donors had naive, central memory and Treg TCRB repertoires that appeared less similar than those seen among patients.

The sequenced template was cDNA made from the entire isolated RNA. This table comes from immunoSEQ multiplex PCR, and its TCRdb copy is limited to in-frame clones, with some not included. The sample yields about 900,000 clones, 15% to 20% seen once. This CDR3 spans 13 amino acids. Trimming stripped 8 bases from V and 1 base from J, with 9 bases between. Germline V gene data show CDR1 as MNHEY and CDR2 as SVGAGI. This clone was counted a few times. Its antigen is not known. This chain links TRBV6-5 with TRBJ2-4; D possibly uses TRBD1 or TRBD2 (5 bases each). Sequenced input: naive CD4+ T cells from blood. This clonotype was sampled from a woman in her late teens or twenties in good health. In nucleotides, the CDR3 is TGTGCCAGCCGGGACGAGGCCAAAAACATTCAGTACTTC. Its protein is CASRDEAKNIQYF.